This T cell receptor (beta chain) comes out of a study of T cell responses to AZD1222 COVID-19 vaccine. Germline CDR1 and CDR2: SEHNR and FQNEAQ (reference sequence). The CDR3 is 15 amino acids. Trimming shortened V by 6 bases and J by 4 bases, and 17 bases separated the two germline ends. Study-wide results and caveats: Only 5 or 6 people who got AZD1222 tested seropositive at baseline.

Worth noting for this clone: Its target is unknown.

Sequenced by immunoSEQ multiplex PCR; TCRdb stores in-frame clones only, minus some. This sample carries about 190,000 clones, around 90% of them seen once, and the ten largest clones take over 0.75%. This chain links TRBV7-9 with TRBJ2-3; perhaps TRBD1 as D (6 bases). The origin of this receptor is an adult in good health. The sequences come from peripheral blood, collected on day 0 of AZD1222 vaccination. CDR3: CASRNRQDLSDTQYF. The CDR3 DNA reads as TGTGCCAGCAGAAACAGACAGGACTTGTCAGATACGCAGTATTTT.